The clone carrying this TCR beta chain has only one observation. Its antigen remains unknown. Using immunoSEQ multiplex PCR, the repertoire was profiled, and TCRdb retains in-frame clones only, with some absent. The sample has approximately 420,000 clones, more than 85% seen once; the top ten hold under 3.5%. The sample belongs to a study of Ad26.COV2.S vaccination and SARS-CoV-2 variants. Study overall: Doses of Ad26.COV2.S were injected into muscle once or twice, 56 days apart. Overall study findings and caveats: Post-vaccination spike-specific CD8+ and CD4+ T cell responses reportedly had substantial breadth.

Treatment given: about 20 received Ad26.COV2.S at low or high dose, single or two shots; about 5 received placebo; per-sample allocation not given. Sampling occurred on day 63 after the first vaccine or placebo injection. Ad26.COV2.S expressed prefusion-stabilized spike from the original Wuhan strain. V gave up 1 base and J gave up 2 bases, with 7 bases separating them. Germline lookup yields CDR1 MNHNS and CDR2 SASEGT. The CDR3 runs to 14 residues. The receptor's source is a person aged 18-60 years who received the Ad26.COV2.S COVID-19 vaccine or a placebo. The J gene is TRBJ2-3, the V gene TRBV6-1; no clear D. Sequences were derived from peripheral blood, sampled in a trial of Ad26.COV2.S vaccine versus placebo. CDR3 sequence (DNA): TGTGCCAGCAGTGAAGGACAAATCACAGATACGCAGTATTTT. This sequence encodes CASSEGQITDTQYF.